Each of the 25 T cell receptor beta chains below was sequenced from the same sample in a study of cytomegalovirus exposure and HLA in healthy donors. The PCR employed 60 Vbeta primers together with 13 Jbeta primers. Profiled with immunoSEQ multiplex PCR; TCRdb holds only in-frame clones, not every one. The sample includes about 150,000 clones, more than 75% of them seen just once. The sample taken for sequencing was PBMCs. Receptor source: a woman in her 40s in good health and CMV-seronegative.

J is TRBJ1-1 and V is TRBV11-1; D not resolved. The CDR3 has 13 amino acids. Germline CDR1 is SGHAT and CDR2 is FQDESV (reference sequence). Trimming shortened V by 5 bases and J by 4 bases, and 11 bases separated the two germline ends. CDR3 nucleotide sequence: TGTGCCAGCAGCCTAGTCGGTGCCACTGAAGCTTTCTTT. Translated: CASSLVGATEAFF.

The chain joins TRBV6-5 to TRBJ2-1, with TRBD2 matching 12 bases. The CDR3 is made up of 15 amino acids. V was pared by 6 bases and J by 4 bases, with 4 bases of the junction left unmatched. Germline V CDR1 and CDR2: MNHEY, SVGAGI. CDR3 bases: TGTGCCAGCAGGTCTAGCGGGGGGGCTTACAATGAGCAGTTCTTC. This encodes CASRSSGGAYNEQFF.

The J gene is TRBJ2-7, the V gene TRBV12-2; the listed D gene, TRBD2, was not tested against the DNA. TRBV12-2 is reported as a pseudogene. The CDR3 totals 12 residues. CDR3 protein: CASRLDRYEQYF. CDR3 DNA: TGTGCAAGTCGCTTAGACCGGTACGAGCAGTACTTC.

The CDR3, as DNA: TGTGCCAGCTCAAAGGGAGTTGGGTATGGCTACACCTTC. This codes for CASSKGVGYGYTF. The chain uses TRBV18 and TRBJ1-2, with D uncertain. Germline CDR1 and CDR2: KGHSH and LQKENI. The CDR3 is made up of 13 amino acids. The V gene lost 5 bases and the J gene lost 5 bases, with 12 bases spanning the gap.

The chain links TRBV18 to TRBJ1-2, with a weak D call TRBD1 (5 bases). V was clipped by 4 bases and J by 1 base, with 13 bases between them. Germline V lookup: CDR1 KGHSH, CDR2 LQKENI. The CDR3 covers 15 residues. The CDR3, as DNA: TGTGCCAGCTCACGAGGACAAATATTTAACTATGGCTACACCTTC. Translating gives CASSRGQIFNYGYTF. Full variable domain (missing parts from reference TRBV18 and TRBJ1-2): NAGVMQNPRHLVRRRGQEARLRCSPMKGHSHVYWYRQLPEEGLKFMVYLQKENIIDESGMPKERFSAEFPKEGPSILRIQQVVRGDSAAYFCASSRGQIFNYGYTFGSGTRLTVV.

This clone was observed a handful of times. The gene calls are TRBV18 and TRBJ1-6; D unresolved. Per the germline V gene, CDR1 is KGHSH and CDR2 is LQKENI. The CDR3 spans 13 residues. V was trimmed by 6 bases and J by 8 bases, leaving 11 bases between them. The CDR3 DNA sequence: TGTGCCAGCTCTCGGGAAGAGTATTCACCCCTCCACTTT. It yields the protein CASSREEYSPLHF.

This clone was detected only once. The rearrangement joins TRBV29-1 to TRBJ2-7, with 10 positions matching TRBD2. The CDR3 covers 13 residues. With 7 bases clipped from V and 2 bases from J, the junction kept 5 bases outside the gene matches. Per germline, CDR1 SQVTM and CDR2 ANQGSEA. The CDR3 bases are TGCAGCGCCCGGACTAGCGGCACCTACGAGCAGTACTTC. This translates into CSARTSGTYEQYF.

The chain combines TRBV7-9 with TRBJ2-2, with a weak D call TRBD1 (6 bases). CDR1 and CDR2 from the germline V gene are SEHNR and FQNEAQ (reference sequence). V shed 2 bases and J shed 1 base, with 17 bases lying between them. This CDR3 is built from 18 residues. The CDR3 nucleotides are TGTGCCAGCAGCTTATCCGGGACACCTACTTTGAACACCGGGGAGCTGTTTTTT. Protein product: CASSLSGTPTLNTGELFF.

This clone was recorded only once. This rearrangement joins TRBV5-1 to TRBJ2-3; the D gene is possibly TRBD2 (6 bases). The CDR3 covers 12 residues. Trimming took 8 bases from V and 4 from J, leaving 11 bases between them. Per the germline V gene, CDR1 is SGHRS and CDR2 is YFSETQ. CDR3 coding DNA: TGCGCCAGTATCGGGGAGGCAGATACGCAGTATTTT. It yields the protein CASIGEADTQYF.

The chain combines TRBV5-3 with TRBJ1-1, with D tentatively TRBD1 (5 bases). TRBV5-3 is an open reading frame, and its role is uncertain. This CDR3 has 17 amino acids. Trimming pared 0 bases from V and 1 base from J, leaving 16 bases between. The CDR3 sequence is CARSLAPTVPPNTEAFF. The CDR3 nucleotides read TGTGCCAGAAGCTTGGCGCCGACAGTTCCGCCGAACACTGAAGCTTTCTTT.

The J gene is TRBJ1-2, the V gene TRBV28; 10 nucleotides match TRBD1. Germline CDR1 is MDHEN and CDR2 is SYDVKM. CDR3 size: 14 residues. The V and J ends lost 6 bases and 4 bases, in that order; junction bases with no gene match: 5. The DNA of the CDR3 is TGTGCCAGCAGCCAGACAGGGGGCGGCTATGGCTACACCTTC. Translating it yields CASSQTGGGYGYTF.

The chain combines TRBV5-6 with TRBJ1-6; a weak D match, TRBD1 (5 bases). V was pared by 0 bases and J by 7 bases, with 8 bases between. Germline loops: CDR1 SGHDT, CDR2 YYEEEE. The CDR3 is 14 residues long. In DNA, the CDR3 is TGTGCCAGCAGCTTGGCAGGGCCAAATTCACCCCTCCACTTT. It specifies CASSLAGPNSPLHF.

The rearrangement links TRBV7-6 to TRBJ2-3; 12 bases fit TRBD2. CDR1 SGHVS and CDR2 FNYEAQ come from the germline V gene. The V segment lost 2 bases and the J segment 1 base; nucleotides outside the gene matches: 7. The CDR3 has 18 amino acids. The CDR3 DNA sequence: TGTGCCAGCAGCTTAAGGACTAGCGGGATCTCCGGCACAGATACGCAGTATTTT. It specifies CASSLRTSGISGTDTQYF.

The J gene is TRBJ1-3, the V gene TRBV27, with unresolved D. Germline CDR1 reads MNHEY; CDR2 reads SMNVEV (reference sequence). The length of the CDR3 is 15 residues. Trimming removed 6 bases from V and 2 bases from J, with 14 bases in between. CDR3: CASSSGAIPGNTIYF. CDR3 coding DNA: TGTGCCAGCAGCTCCGGAGCGATACCTGGAAACACCATATATTTT.

Only a few counts were recorded for this clone. The CDR3 DNA reads as TGTGCCAGCAGTCTGGAAGCGGGCCGAAGCTCCTACAATGAGCAGTTCTTC. Its protein is CASSLEAGRSSYNEQFF. V usage is TRBV27 and J usage is TRBJ2-1; D possibly corresponds to TRBD2 (6 bases). The CDR3 extends over 17 amino acids. Trimming left V 5 bases short and J 0 bases short, with 17 bases between. Germline CDR1 and CDR2: MNHEY and SMNVEV (reference sequence).

The chain is built from TRBV10-3 and TRBJ2-2, with 10 bases aligning to TRBD2. V lost 5 bases to trimming and J lost 2 bases; unmatched junction nucleotides: 5. CDR1 and CDR2 (germline): ENHRY, SYGVKD. The length of the CDR3 is 16 residues. Written as DNA, the CDR3 is TGTGCCATCAGTACCGGACTAGCGGAAAACACCGGGGAGCTGTTTTTT. It is translated as CAISTGLAENTGELFF.

This sequence joins TRBV2 and TRBJ1-4; 7 bases are a match to TRBD1. After removal of 4 bases from V and 5 bases from J, the junction contained 7 bases not matched to a gene. The CDR3 runs to 15 residues. Looked up from germline, CDR1 is SNHLY and CDR2 is FYNNEI. CDR3: CASSASGTENEKLFF. CDR3 DNA sequence: TGTGCCAGCAGTGCATCCGGGACAGAAAATGAAAAACTGTTTTTT.

V is TRBV6-1 and J is TRBJ2-5, with a weak D call TRBD1 (6 bases). Germline values: CDR1 MNHNS, CDR2 SASEGT. V was shortened by 2 bases and J by 2 bases, with 9 bases between the two germline ends. The CDR3 length is 14 residues. The CDR3 region has the DNA TGTGCCAGCAGTGAACAGGGGCAGCAAGAGACCCAGTACTTC. It specifies CASSEQGQQETQYF.

This clone has a single count. The chain joins TRBV10-3 to TRBJ1-3; TRBD1 matches at 7 bases. The V gene's germline CDR1 is ENHRY and CDR2 SYGVKD. CDR3 length: 16 amino acids. Trimming cost V 0 bases and J 6 bases; bases outside gene matches: 8. The CDR3, as DNA: TGTGCCATCAGTGAGTCTCCGGACAGGAGGGTAAACACCATATATTTT. Protein: CAISESPDRRVNTIYF.

The chain recombines TRBV6-5 with TRBJ2-2; tentatively, D is TRBD2 (5 bases). The CDR3 runs to 14 residues. CDR1 is MNHEY and CDR2 is SVGAGI in the germline V gene. V lost 1 base and J 6 bases, leaving 9 bases between the germline ends. CDR3 coding DNA: TGTGCCAGCAGTTACTGGACTTCCGCCGGGGAGCTGTTTTTT. Translated: CASSYWTSAGELFF.

With regard to this clone: The junction and the germline gene differ at one end; a read error may be behind it. The chain combines TRBV7-9 with TRBJ2-7, with D possibly TRBD1 on 6 matching bases. The CDR3 loop spans 13 amino acids. Looked up from germline, CDR1 is SEHNR and CDR2 is FQNEAQ (reference sequence). The CDR3 DNA is TGTTCCAGCAGCCTACAGGGCCCCTACGAGCAGTACTTC. It translates to CSSSLQGPYEQYF. Filled out from reference TRBV7-9 and TRBJ2-7, the complete variable domain reads DTGVSQNPRHKITKRGQNVTFRCDPISEHNRLYWYRQTLGQGPEFLTYFQNEAQLEKSRLLSDRFSAERPKGSFSTLEIQRTEQGDSAMYLCSSSLQGPYEQYFGPGTRLTVT.

The chain couples TRBV19 to TRBJ2-6; 9 nucleotides line up with TRBD1. Germline CDR1 is LNHDA and CDR2 is SQIVND (reference sequence). CDR3 length: 16 residues. V lost 3 bases to trimming and J lost 3 bases; unmatched junction nucleotides: 3. The CDR3 DNA reads TGTGCCAGTAGTATTTCGGACAGGGGTGGGGCCAACGTCCTGACTTTC. This gives the protein CASSISDRGGANVLTF.

In this sample, this clone turned up a few times. V is TRBV5-4 and J is TRBJ2-7; D may be TRBD2 (6 bases). CDR3 length equals 17 residues. The ends were cut back, 0 bases at V and 2 bases at J, with 18 bases in the middle. Germline CDR1 and CDR2: SGHNT and YYREEE (reference sequence). As DNA, the CDR3 is TGTGCCAGCAGCTTGGTTTTGGTTGGGGACTTAACCTACGAGCAGTACTTC. Translation: CASSLVLVGDLTYEQYF.

This clone was seen just once. This chain connects TRBV4-3 to TRBJ2-5; tentative D call: TRBD2 (5 bases). CDR3 length: 15 residues. Germline V gives CDR1 LGHNA, CDR2 YSLEER. The germline V and J ends were trimmed by 0 bases and 5 bases, with 13 bases remaining between them. In DNA, the CDR3 is TGCGCCAGCAGCCAAGATGCGGGTTCTGATGAGACCCAGTACTTC. This codes for CASSQDAGSDETQYF.

The chain has TRBV19 and TRBJ2-3; 9 bases align to TRBD2. Germline CDR1 is LNHDA and CDR2 is SQIVND (reference sequence). The CDR3 sequence is 14 residues long. The J segment lost 5 bases and the V segment lost 7 bases, leaving 7 bases of the junction unmatched. CDR3 residues: CASTSSGILDTQYF. The CDR3 nucleotides are TGTGCCAGTACCTCTAGCGGGATCTTAGATACGCAGTATTTT.